These T cell receptor beta chains were read from a single sample in a study of tumor-infiltrating lymphocytes in localized non-small cell lung cancer. Sequencing was performed with immunoSEQ multiplex PCR; in TCRdb, only in-frame clones are kept and a portion is missing. Of 9,000 or so clones in the sample, roughly four fifths were seen once. The sequenced material came from uninvolved lung tissue not adjacent to the tumor. The receptors shown here come from a human donor with non-small cell lung cancer. Both conserved end residues are part of each CDR3. The D gene is left open where the match is weak. The size field is filled for only some rows; it gives once, few, many or a size class.

j_gene,abundance,v_gene,d_gene,CDR3nt,CDR3aa
TRBJ1-6,.,TRBV5-4,.,TGTGCCAGCAGCTTGAGGAACAGGGCCTCTAATTCACCCCTCCACTTT,CASSLRNRASNSPLHF
TRBJ2-3,.,TRBV28,TRBD1,TGTGCCAGCAGGCTCGACAGGGTTGGTGCAGATACGCAGTATTTT,CASRLDRVGADTQYF
TRBJ1-1,.,TRBV6-5,TRBD1,TGTGCCAGCAGTTACTCTCCGGACAGGGACCCTGAAGCTTTCTTT,CASSYSPDRDPEAFF
TRBJ2-7,.,TRBV27,.,TGTGCCAGCAGTTTCAGGTCTCCCAGCTCCTACGAGCAGTACTTC,CASSFRSPSSYEQYF
TRBJ2-7,.,TRBV5-1,TRBD1,TGCGCCAGCAGCGACCGGGACAGGGGCTTCGGGCAGTACTTC,CASSDRDRGFGQYF
TRBJ1-3,.,TRBV9,.,TGTGCCAGCAGCGCCGTATCCCCCTCACAGTACCTCTCTGGAAACACCATATATTTT,CASSAVSPSQYLSGNTIYF
TRBJ2-2,.,TRBV7-7,.,TGTGCCAGCAGCGCAGAGAGTGGGGAGCTGTTTTTT,CASSAESGELFF
TRBJ2-2,.,TRBV11-3,.,TGTGCCAGCAGCTCCCACACAAACACCGGGGAGCTGTTTTTT,CASSSHTNTGELFF
TRBJ1-5,medium-sized,TRBV28,TRBD1,TGTGCCAGCAGGACCGGGACAGTCGGTCAGCCCCAGCATTTT,CASRTGTVGQPQHF
TRBJ1-2,.,TRBV4-3,.,TGCGCCAGCAGCCAACAATCCGGGATCGGAGGCTACACCTTC,CASSQQSGIGGYTF
TRBJ2-6,.,TRBV4-1,.,TGCGCCAGCAGCCAAGGCCAAGTGGGGTTACCTGGGGCCAACGTCCTGACTTTC,CASSQGQVGLPGANVLTF
TRBJ2-7,large,TRBV18,.,TGTGCCAGCTCACCACCAACGGGACTGTATGGCGAGCAGTACTTC,CASSPPTGLYGEQYF
TRBJ2-3,.,TRBV10-1,TRBD2,TGCGCCAGCAGTGGACTAGCGGGAGATACGCAGTATTTT,CASSGLAGDTQYF
TRBJ2-3,.,TRBV6-5,.,TGTGCCAGCAGTTACCCGGGTTATGGGGGGGATACGCAGTATTTT,CASSYPGYGGDTQYF
TRBJ2-5,.,TRBV13,.,TGTGCCAGCAGCTTAAGGCTTGTAGAGGAGACCCAGTACTTC,CASSLRLVEETQYF
TRBJ2-7,.,TRBV7-3,TRBD2,TGTGCCAGCAGCTTAAGGGCGGGGGAGACCTACGAGCAGTACTTC,CASSLRAGETYEQYF
TRBJ2-3,.,TRBV29-1,.,TGCAGCGCCGGGATCACAGATACGCAGTATTTT,CSAGITDTQYF
TRBJ2-2,.,TRBV11-3,.,TGTGCCAGCAGCTTGGACAGCACCGGGGAGCTGTTTTTT,CASSLDSTGELFF
TRBJ1-5,once,TRBV19,.,TGTGCCAGTAGTTCCCAGGGTGGAAATCAGCCCCAGCATTTT,CASSSQGGNQPQHF
TRBJ2-6,.,TRBV4-1,.,TGCGCCAGCAGCCAAGATTGGGGGGCAGGAGGATTCTCTGGGGCCAACGTCCTGACTTTC,CASSQDWGAGGFSGANVLTF
TRBJ2-1,.,TRBV6-1,TRBD1,TGTGCCAGCAGTGAAGAGTCAGGGGGCGGGAATGAGCAGTTCTTC,CASSEESGGGNEQFF
TRBJ2-7,.,TRBV27,.,TGTGCCAGCAGTTACGGGGTGGGCGAGCAGTACTTC,CASSYGVGEQYF
TRBJ2-2,.,TRBV29-1,.,TGCAGCGGCCTCAAGAACACCGGGGAGCTGTTTTTT,CSGLKNTGELFF
TRBJ1-5,.,TRBV5-8,TRBD1,TGTGCCAGCAGCCCCGGCAGGGGGATCGGCAATCAGCCCCAGCATTTT,CASSPGRGIGNQPQHF
TRBJ1-2,.,TRBV27,TRBD1,TGTGCCAGCAGTTCAGGGGGCGCAGGCCAATATGGCTACACCTTC,CASSSGGAGQYGYTF
TRBJ2-7,.,TRBV27,.,TGTGCCAGCAGTTTTGCCCCTTCCCGATACGAGCAGTACTTC,CASSFAPSRYEQYF
TRBJ1-1,.,TRBV7-3,TRBD1,TGTGCCAGCAGCAGGGACAGCTTGAACACTGAAGCTTTCTTT,CASSRDSLNTEAFF
TRBJ1-2,few,TRBV4-2,.,TGTGCCAGCAGCCGACCTAAATCTCCAGGGGATGGGGGCTACACCTTC,CASSRPKSPGDGGYTF
TRBJ1-2,.,TRBV27,TRBD1,TGTGCCAGCAGTAAAGACAGGGATTATGGCTACACCTTC,CASSKDRDYGYTF
TRBJ1-1,.,TRBV11-2,TRBD1,TGTGCCAGCAGCCGAGGGACAGGGTATCTCAGTGAAGCTTTCTTT,CASSRGTGYLSEAFF
TRBJ1-5,.,TRBV11-2,TRBD1,TGTGCCAGCAGCTTAGTACAGGGGGCAGCTCAGCCCCAGCATTTT,CASSLVQGAAQPQHF
TRBJ1-1,once,TRBV5-4,.,TGTGCCAGCAGCTCGCAAGGGGCGAACACTGAAGCTTTCTTT,CASSSQGANTEAFF
TRBJ1-1,few,TRBV11-2,.,TGTGCCAGCGCCACCATGAACACTGAAGCTTTCTTT,CASATMNTEAFF
TRBJ2-3,.,TRBV5-1,.,TGCGCCAGCAGCTTGCCGGTTGGGGGTGGGGCAGATACGCAGTATTTT,CASSLPVGGGADTQYF
TRBJ1-5,.,TRBV2,TRBD1,TGTGCCAGCAGTGGGACAGGGTCCAATCAGCCCCAGCATTTT,CASSGTGSNQPQHF
TRBJ2-1,.,TRBV4-3,TRBD2,TGCGCCAGCAGCCAAGAAGCGACTAGCGGGATCTATGAGCAGTTCTTC,CASSQEATSGIYEQFF
TRBJ2-1,.,TRBV5-6,TRBD2,TGTGCCAGCAGCCGGACTAGCGGGGGGCCTAGCTCCTACAATGAGCAGTTCTTC,CASSRTSGGPSSYNEQFF
TRBJ1-1,.,TRBV7-9,.,TGTGCCAGCAGCTCCCCTCCGGGGGGTGGAATGAACACTGAAGCTTTCTTT,CASSSPPGGGMNTEAFF
TRBJ1-5,.,TRBV30,.,TGTGCCTGGAGTGGGCAGGGAAATCAGCCCCAGCATTTT,CAWSGQGNQPQHF
TRBJ2-5,.,TRBV4-1,.,TGCGCCAGCAGCCAAGATAGGCAGCATCAAGAGACCCAGTACTTC,CASSQDRQHQETQYF
TRBJ2-4,.,TRBV4-1,TRBD1,TGCGCCAGCAGCCCGGGACAGGTTCTTAACATTCAGTACTTC,CASSPGQVLNIQYF
TRBJ1-2,.,TRBV4-3,TRBD1,TGCGCCAGCAGCGAACAAACAGGGGGCCGGCACTATGGCTACACCTTC,CASSEQTGGRHYGYTF
TRBJ2-1,.,TRBV4-3,.,TGCGCCAGCAGCCAACAAGTTGAGGGTACCTACAATGAGCAGTTCTTC,CASSQQVEGTYNEQFF
TRBJ1-1,.,TRBV11-3,.,TGTGCCAGCAGCTCCAGGGTAAACACTGAAGCTTTCTTT,CASSSRVNTEAFF
TRBJ2-1,.,TRBV25-1,TRBD2,TGTGCCAGCAGTGAAGTTGGCGGGAGCTCCTACAATGAGCAGTTCTTC,CASSEVGGSSYNEQFF
TRBJ2-2,.,TRBV4-3,.,TGCGCCAGCACCTCAGGGGCAACCGGGGAGCTGTTTTTT,CASTSGATGELFF
TRBJ2-3,.,TRBV10-1,.,TGCGCCATCCGGTTGTTGCGGGAATTTAACACAGATACGCAGTATTTT,CAIRLLREFNTDTQYF
TRBJ2-7,.,TRBV30,TRBD1,TGTGCCTGGAGTGTACTTGGGACAGCCCGCTCCGAGCAGTACTTC,CAWSVLGTARSEQYF
TRBJ1-5,.,TRBV19,.,TGTGCCAGTAGTTCATTGGCAGGAAACAATCAGCCCCAGCATTTT,CASSSLAGNNQPQHF
TRBJ2-7,.,TRBV7-9,.,TGTGCCAGCAGCTTAGCAGGGACCAGGGCCGAGCAGTACTTC,CASSLAGTRAEQYF
TRBJ2-2,.,TRBV11-3,.,TGTGCCAGCAGCTTAACGGCGAACACCGGGGAGCTGTTTTTT,CASSLTANTGELFF
TRBJ2-7,.,TRBV7-2,.,TGTGCCAGCAGCTCCCCGCCTTTTTCAGTCGAGCAGTACTTC,CASSSPPFSVEQYF
TRBJ2-2,.,TRBV27,TRBD2,TGTGCCAGCAGTCGGACTAGCGGGGGGTTCACGGGGACCGGGGAGCTGTTTTTT,CASSRTSGGFTGTGELFF